Sequencing of this T cell receptor beta chain was carried out in a study of Graves' ophthalmopathy and Graves' hyperthyroidism. The study amplified TCR beta CDR3 regions using RNA transcripts. Second-round multiplex PCR came after first-round RT-PCR with HTBI primers. Each CDR3 protein gets one entry after TCRdb re-called the multiplex PCR reads with MiXCR. The data contain about 740,000 distinct CDR3 sequences, 40% of them singletons. This CDR3 is 13 amino acids long. V gave up 8 bases and J gave up 3 bases, with 11 bases separating them. CDR1 and CDR2 from the germline V gene are SNHLY and FYNNEI. In donors with ophthalmopathy, activity was moderate-to-severe, with CAS ≥3, NOSPECS ≥4 and duration under 3 months. This clonotype was recorded at least ten times.

Sequencing was performed on peripheral blood. This clonotype originated in an adult man with Graves' ophthalmopathy. This chain uses TRBV2 with TRBJ1-5; possibly TRBD1 for D (5 bases). The CDR3 DNA reads as TGTGCCAGCGTCGGACACATCAATCAGCCCCAGCATTTT. Its translation: CASVGHINQPQHF.